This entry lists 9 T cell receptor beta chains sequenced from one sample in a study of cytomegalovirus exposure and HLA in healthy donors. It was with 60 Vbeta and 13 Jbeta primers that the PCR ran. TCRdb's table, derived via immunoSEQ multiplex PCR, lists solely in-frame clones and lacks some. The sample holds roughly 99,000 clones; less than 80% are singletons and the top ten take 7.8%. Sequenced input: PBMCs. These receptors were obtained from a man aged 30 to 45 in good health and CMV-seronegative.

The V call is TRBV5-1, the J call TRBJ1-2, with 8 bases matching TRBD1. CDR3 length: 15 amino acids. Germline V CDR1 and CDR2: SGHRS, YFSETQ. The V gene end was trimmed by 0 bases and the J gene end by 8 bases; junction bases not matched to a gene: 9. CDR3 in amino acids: CASSLEGAGGKGYTF. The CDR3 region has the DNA TGCGCCAGCAGCTTGGAGGGTGCAGGGGGCAAGGGCTACACCTTC.

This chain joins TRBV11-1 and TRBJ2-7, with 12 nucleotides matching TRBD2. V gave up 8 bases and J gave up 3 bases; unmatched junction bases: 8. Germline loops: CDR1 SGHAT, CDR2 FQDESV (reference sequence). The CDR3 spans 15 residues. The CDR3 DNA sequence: TGTGCCAGCGAGCGCGCTAGCGGGGGGGTCTACGAGCAGTACTTC. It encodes CASERASGGVYEQYF.

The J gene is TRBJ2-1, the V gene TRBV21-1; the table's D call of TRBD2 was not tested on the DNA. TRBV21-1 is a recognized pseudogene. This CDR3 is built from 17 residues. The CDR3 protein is CASSKRRVSGSYNEQFF. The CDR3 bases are TGTGCCAGCAGCAAAAGGCGGGTTAGCGGGAGTTACAATGAGCAGTTCTTC.

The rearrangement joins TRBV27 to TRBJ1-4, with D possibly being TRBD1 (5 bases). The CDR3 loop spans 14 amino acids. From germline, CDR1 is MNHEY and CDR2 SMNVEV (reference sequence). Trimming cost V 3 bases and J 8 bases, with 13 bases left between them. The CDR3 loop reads CASSLRGVGEKLFF. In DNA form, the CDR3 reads TGTGCCAGCAGTTTGCGGGGGGTCGGAGAAAAACTGTTTTTT.

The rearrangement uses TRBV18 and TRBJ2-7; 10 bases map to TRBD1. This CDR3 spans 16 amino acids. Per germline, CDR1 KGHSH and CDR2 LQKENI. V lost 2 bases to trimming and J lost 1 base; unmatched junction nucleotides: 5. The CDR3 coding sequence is TGTGCCAGCTCACCAGGTCCGGGACAGGGGTCCTACGAGCAGTACTTC. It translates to CASSPGPGQGSYEQYF.

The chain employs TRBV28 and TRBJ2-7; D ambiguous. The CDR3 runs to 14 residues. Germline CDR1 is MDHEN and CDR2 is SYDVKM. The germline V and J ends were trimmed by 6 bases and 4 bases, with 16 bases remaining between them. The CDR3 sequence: CASRTTSGFYEQYF. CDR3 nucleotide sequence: TGTGCCAGCAGGACGACATCAGGCTTTTACGAGCAGTACTTC. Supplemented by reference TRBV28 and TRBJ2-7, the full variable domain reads DVKVTQSSRYLVKRTGEKVFLECVQDMDHENMFWYRQDPGLGLRLIYFSYDVKMKEKGDIPEGYSVSREKKERFSLILESASTNQTSMYLCASRTTSGFYEQYFGPGTRLTVT.

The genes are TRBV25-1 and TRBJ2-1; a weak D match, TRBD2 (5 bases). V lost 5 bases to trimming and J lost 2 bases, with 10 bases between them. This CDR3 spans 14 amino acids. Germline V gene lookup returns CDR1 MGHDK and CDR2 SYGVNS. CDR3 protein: CASSPEAPYNEQFF. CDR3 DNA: TGTGCCAGCAGTCCGGAGGCCCCCTACAATGAGCAGTTCTTC.

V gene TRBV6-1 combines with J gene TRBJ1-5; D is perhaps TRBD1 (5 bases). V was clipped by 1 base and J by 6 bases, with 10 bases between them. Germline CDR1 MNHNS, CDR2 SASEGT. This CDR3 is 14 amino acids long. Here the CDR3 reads CASSEVGGVQPQHF. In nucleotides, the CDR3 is TGTGCCAGCAGTGAAGTCGGAGGGGTTCAGCCCCAGCATTTT.

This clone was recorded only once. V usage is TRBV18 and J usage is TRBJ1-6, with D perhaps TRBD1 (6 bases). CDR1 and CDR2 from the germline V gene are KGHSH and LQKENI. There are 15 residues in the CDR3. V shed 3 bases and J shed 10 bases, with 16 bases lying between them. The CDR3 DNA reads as TGTGCCAGCTCACCCCGGGACGGTGGGACATCACCCCTCCACTTT. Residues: CASSPRDGGTSPLHF.